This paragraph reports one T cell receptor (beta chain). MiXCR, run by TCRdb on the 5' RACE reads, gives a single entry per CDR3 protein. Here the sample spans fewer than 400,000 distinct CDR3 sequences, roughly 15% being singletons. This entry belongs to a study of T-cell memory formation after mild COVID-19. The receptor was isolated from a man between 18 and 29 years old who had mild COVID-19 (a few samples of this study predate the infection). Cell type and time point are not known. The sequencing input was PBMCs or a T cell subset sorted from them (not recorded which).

The CDR3 DNA reads as TGTGCCAGCTCACCGATGACAGGCCTTTATAACTATGGCTACACCTTC. This translates into CASSPMTGLYNYGYTF. This chain connects TRBV18 to TRBJ1-2; tentatively, D is TRBD1 (6 bases). The CDR3 is 16 amino acids. Germline lookup yields CDR1 KGHSH and CDR2 LQKENI. V was shortened by 3 bases and J by 1 base, with 15 bases between the two germline ends.